Below are 16 T cell receptor beta chains sequenced from a single sample in a study of T-cell reconstitution after alpha-beta-depleted transplantation in children. As it was prepared, the TCRbeta library received unique molecular identifiers. TCRdb itself ran the PCR reads through MiXCR, one entry per CDR3 protein. This sample has about 170,000 distinct CDR3 sequences; approximately 12% occur once, and the top ten carry roughly 13%. The sample in question was PBMCs, obtained before TCRalphabeta/CD19-depleted stem cell transplant. The source is a boy between 2 and 15 years old with acute myeloid leukemia, due to receive a stem cell transplant.

The CDR3 region is CAISYLAGVKYEQYF. The CDR3 DNA sequence: TGCGCCATTTCCTATCTAGCGGGAGTGAAATACGAGCAGTACTTC. V is TRBV5-1 and J is TRBJ2-7, with TRBD2 matching 10 bases. Looked up from germline, CDR1 is SGHRS and CDR2 is YFSETQ. The ends lost 9 bases at V and 4 bases at J; junction bases unmatched: 13. There are 15 residues in the CDR3.

This clonotype was found many times. J is TRBJ2-3 and V is TRBV20-1; no reliable D call. The V and J ends lost 3 bases and 0 bases respectively, with 7 bases between them. Looked up from germline, CDR1 is DFQATT and CDR2 is SNEGSKA (reference sequence). The CDR3 contains 13 residues. CDR3 amino acids: CSASLGSTDTQYF. CDR3 DNA sequence: TGCAGTGCTAGTCTAGGCAGCACAGATACGCAGTATTTT.

This clonotype was recorded at least ten times. The J gene is TRBJ2-6, the V gene TRBV20-1; TRBD2 matches at 12 bases. The CDR3 covers 19 residues. Germline V gives CDR1 DFQATT, CDR2 SNEGSKA (reference sequence). With 4 bases clipped from V and 0 bases from J, the junction kept 10 bases outside the gene matches. CDR3 nucleotide sequence: TGCAGTGCTATCGGGACTAGCGGGTCTCTAAGCTCTGGGGCCAACGTCCTGACTTTC. Amino acid sequence: CSAIGTSGSLSSGANVLTF.

This clonotype has ten or more counts. This chain links TRBV5-4 with TRBJ1-1, with 8 bases matching TRBD1. Germline CDR1 reads SGHNT; CDR2 reads YYREEE (reference sequence). There are 16 residues in the CDR3. V shed 7 bases, J shed 0 bases, and the junction held 11 bases outside the gene matches. CDR3 amino acids: CASGSGQVTMNTEAFF. CDR3 nucleotides: TGTGCCAGCGGATCGGGACAGGTGACAATGAACACTGAAGCTTTCTTT.

This clonotype was detected only a few times. J is TRBJ1-4 and V is TRBV5-1, with D possibly matching TRBD1 (6 bases). Trimming left V 0 bases short and J 0 bases short, with 9 bases between. Germline CDR1 and CDR2: SGHRS and YFSETQ. The CDR3 has 16 residues. The CDR3, as DNA: TGCGCCAGCAGCTTGGCCGGGACAACAACTAATGAAAAACTGTTTTTT. Encoded protein: CASSLAGTTTNEKLFF.

This clonotype has at least ten counts. The rearrangement uses TRBV24-1 and TRBJ2-7; 10 bases are a match to TRBD2. The germline gives CDR1 KGHDR, CDR2 SFDVKD. V dropped 2 bases and J dropped 4; count of bases not matched to a gene: 7. The CDR3 contains 16 residues. CDR3 DNA sequence: TGTGCCACCAGTGATTCTCTAGCGGGAGCTCTTTACGAGCAGTACTTC. It codes for CATSDSLAGALYEQYF.

Ten or more counts support this clonotype. The rearrangement joins TRBV30 to TRBJ2-5, with TRBD2 matching over 11 bases. V lost 4 bases, J lost 5 bases, and 9 bases stayed unmatched. The CDR3 sequence is 15 residues long. The germline gives CDR1 GTSNPN, CDR2 SVGIG (reference sequence). The DNA for the CDR3 is TGTGCCTGGAATAGCGGGGGGGTATGGGTGGAGACCCAGTACTTC. Protein sequence: CAWNSGGVWVETQYF.

This clonotype has a count of ten or more. V usage is TRBV19 and J usage is TRBJ2-7; 7 bases are a match to TRBD1. CDR1 LNHDA and CDR2 SQIVND come from the germline V gene (reference sequence). Trimming removed 6 bases from V and 2 bases from J; junction bases left unmatched: 7. CDR3 length: 14 amino acids. The CDR3 loop reads CASRKTGTAYEQYF. CDR3 DNA sequence: TGTGCCAGTAGAAAGACCGGGACAGCCTACGAGCAGTACTTC.

V and J are TRBV27 and TRBJ2-3; D call uncertain. V lost 3 bases and J 2 bases, leaving 9 bases between the germline ends. Germline CDR1 is MNHEY and CDR2 is SMNVEV (reference sequence). This CDR3 has 14 residues. CDR3 sequence reads: CASSFSGHTDTQYF. Written as DNA, the CDR3 is TGTGCCAGCAGTTTTTCGGGCCACACAGATACGCAGTATTTT.

The rearrangement uses TRBV3-1 and TRBJ2-7; D is perhaps TRBD1 (5 bases). Trimming pared 0 bases from V and 0 bases from J, leaving 15 bases between. CDR3 length: 17 amino acids. Germline loops: CDR1 LGHDT, CDR2 YNNKEL (reference sequence). This CDR3 reads CASSQDPTGWSSYEQYV. The CDR3 DNA reads as TGTGCCAGCAGCCAAGATCCCACAGGTTGGAGCTCCTACGAGCAGTACGTC.

This clonotype was recorded at least ten times. The DNA for the CDR3 is TGTGCCAGCAGCCTCGGGACTAGCGGGAGGAACGAGCAGTACTTC. Encoded protein: CASSLGTSGRNEQYF. This rearrangement joins TRBV2 to TRBJ2-7, with 15 bases that match TRBD2. Germline loops: CDR1 SNHLY, CDR2 FYNNEI. Germline trimming cut 6 bases from V and 5 bases from J; bases unmatched to any gene: 5. This CDR3 is 15 amino acids long.

This clonotype was counted at least ten times. This chain joins TRBV12-3 or TRBV12-4 and TRBJ1-5, with D uncertain. The CDR3 length is 13 residues. Trimming took 2 bases from V and 7 from J, leaving 9 bases between them. CDR3 in amino acids: CASSLLSRQPQHF. CDR3 sequence (DNA): TGTGCCAGCAGTTTATTAAGCAGGCAGCCCCAGCATTTT.

This clonotype occurred many times. This chain uses TRBV18 with TRBJ1-1; D is perhaps TRBD1 (5 bases). The V end lost 3 bases, the J end lost 5 bases, and 7 bases lay between the germline ends. The CDR3 totals 12 residues. The germline V gene encodes CDR1 KGHSH and CDR2 LQKENI. Here the CDR3 DNA reads TGTGCCAGCTCACCCAGGGAGACTGAAGCTTTCTTT. Protein: CASSPRETEAFF.

This clonotype showed up many times. V gene TRBV7-8 combines with J gene TRBJ2-5; D uncertain. Germline values: CDR1 SGHVS, CDR2 FQNEAQ. V shed 5 bases and J shed 4 bases, with 17 bases lying between them. CDR3 length equals 15 residues. The CDR3 is CASSPGVGPPETQYF. For the CDR3, the DNA is TGTGCCAGCAGCCCAGGTGTGGGCCCCCCAGAGACCCAGTACTTC.

This clonotype was observed once. The conserved phenylalanine or tryptophan is not found at the CDR3 terminus, so this likely reflects a read error. J is TRBJ2-5 and V is TRBV11-2, with TRBD1 matching 11 bases. The V segment lost 2 bases and the J segment 5 bases; nucleotides outside the gene matches: 7. The CDR3 spans 16 residues. Per the germline V gene, CDR1 is SGHAT and CDR2 is FQNNGV. The DNA of the CDR3 is TGTGCCAGCAGCTTAATTTGGACAGGGGGCCGGGAGACCCAGTACTCC. This translates into CASSLIWTGGRETQYS.

This clonotype was found many times. V gene TRBV7-9 combines with J gene TRBJ2-7, with TRBD2 identical over 10 bases. CDR1 is SEHNR and CDR2 is FQNEAQ in the germline V gene (reference sequence). V lost 5 bases, J lost 6 bases, and 7 bases stayed unmatched. The CDR3 loop spans 14 amino acids. The CDR3 DNA follows: TGTGCCAGCAGCGAGCTAGCGGGAGTTTCCGAGCAGTACTTC. Translation gives CASSELAGVSEQYF.